Below are 2 T cell receptor beta chains sequenced from a single sample in a study of cytomegalovirus exposure and HLA in healthy donors (TCRdb year 2017). Library prep was done by the immunoSEQ multiplex PCR assay. A mixture of 60 forward primers for TCR Vbeta segments and 13 reverse primers for TCR Jbeta segments was used in the multiplex PCR. The clones in this table, taken by TCRdb from immuneACCESS, are in-frame only. Not every clone is retained; where verified, under half of the shortfall comes from an unresolved V gene, and the cause of the rest is unknown. The sample includes more than 100,000 clones, with roughly 85% observed a single time. Roughly 1.4% of the sample is in the top ten clones. The sample comprised PBMCs. These receptors were taken from a man aged 40-55 years in good health and CMV-seronegative.

This clone has only a few counts. The DNA of the CDR3 is TGTGCCAGCAGCCCCGGGACAGATGGGGGTTCACCCCTCCACTTT. Translating gives CASSPGTDGGSPLHF. The rearrangement uses TRBV7-6 and TRBJ1-6; 7 positions agree with TRBD1. This CDR3 spans 15 amino acids. The V segment lost 5 bases and the J segment 9 bases; nucleotides outside the gene matches: 10. Germline CDR1 reads SGHVS; CDR2 reads FNYEAQ.

The gene calls are TRBV21-1 and TRBJ1-2; the table's D call of TRBD1 was not tested on the DNA. TRBV21-1 is labeled a pseudogene. The CDR3 runs 17 residues. The CDR3 region is CASGELTGSKTPYGYTF. CDR3 coding DNA: TGTGCCAGCGGCGAATTGACAGGGTCCAAGACCCCCTATGGCTACACCTTC.